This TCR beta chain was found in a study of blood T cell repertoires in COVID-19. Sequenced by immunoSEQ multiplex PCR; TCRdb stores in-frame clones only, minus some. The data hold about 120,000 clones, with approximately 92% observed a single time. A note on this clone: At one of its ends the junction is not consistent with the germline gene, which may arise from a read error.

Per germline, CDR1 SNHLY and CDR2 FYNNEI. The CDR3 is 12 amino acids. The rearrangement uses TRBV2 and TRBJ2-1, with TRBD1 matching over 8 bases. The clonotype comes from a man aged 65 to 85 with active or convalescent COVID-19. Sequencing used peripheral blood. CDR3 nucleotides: TGTGCCAGCTCCTCAGGCGGGACAGGTCTCCTCTTC. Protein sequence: CASSSGGTGLLF.